The clone carrying this TCR beta chain occurred a few times. Its target is not known. V lost 1 base to trimming and J lost 1 base, with 11 bases between them. The germline CDR1 and CDR2 sequences are MDHEN and SYDVKM. The CDR3 is 15 amino acids. This sample is drawn from a study of vaccination and CD4 T cells after COVID-19. General study results and limits: The appearance of a median approximately 85% of reactive clones in convalescent patients occurred only post-vaccination.

The Oncomine TCR Beta short-read assay generated sequence data from the DNA of cultured CD4+ T cells. Using its own MiXCR run on the PCR reads, TCRdb lists one record per CDR3 protein. The profile shows more than 15,000 distinct CDR3 sequences, roughly 50% of them singletons. Time point described: late sampling 161 to 241 days after vaccination in a few convalescent patients. The treatment is: roughly 10-day PBMC culture with coronavirus spike peptide pools or control peptides (ViraFEST assay). The chain combines TRBV28 with TRBJ2-7; possibly TRBD2 for D (6 bases). Sequenced material: CD4+ T cells from blood, cultured in vitro, taken about 7 months after SARS-CoV-2 vaccination. The clonotype was recovered from a human donor who had recovered from COVID-19. The DNA of the CDR3 is TGTGCCAGCAGTTTATTCCCCGGGGGATCCTACGAGCAGTACTTC. It is translated as CASSLFPGGSYEQYF.